Listed below are T cell receptor beta chains from one sample, sequenced in a study of T cell repertoires in cytomegalovirus infection. TCRdb fed the reads into MiXCR, producing one record per CDR3 protein. Here the sample spans roughly 250,000 distinct CDR3 sequences, approximately 22% being singletons. Sequenced: CD8+ T cells from PBMCs. The origin of the receptors is a human donor in good health (CMV status not recorded). Some clones in this sample may be carry-over from other donors' samples. CDR3s include the opening cysteine and the closing phenylalanine or tryptophan. A D gene is named only where the DNA matches it firmly. Clone size, where shown, is once, few, many, or a class for clones that have expanded.

CDR3 protein: CASIPPGAGAEAFF
CDR3 DNA: TGTGCCAGCATCCCCCCCGGGGCCGGGGCTGAAGCTTTCTTT
D gene: .
V gene: TRBV6-1
J gene: TRBJ1-1
clone size: many

CDR3 protein: CASRGGGGGYEQFF
CDR3 DNA: TGTGCCAGCAGGGGAGGTGGCGGAGGATATGAGCAGTTCTTC
D gene: .
V gene: TRBV5-5
J gene: TRBJ2-1
clone size: .

CDR3 protein: CASREDTIYF
CDR3 DNA: TGTGCCAGCCGGGAAGACACCATATATTTT
D gene: .
V gene: TRBV6-5
J gene: TRBJ1-3
clone size: .

CDR3 protein: CASTGTGGAYLPQHF
CDR3 DNA: TGTGCCAGTACCGGAACAGGGGGCGCTTATTTGCCCCAGCATTTT
D gene: TRBD1
V gene: TRBV19
J gene: TRBJ1-5
clone size: many

CDR3 protein: CASSYGRLPAYEQYF
CDR3 DNA: TGTGCCAGCAGTTACGGACGACTACCAGCCTACGAGCAGTACTTC
D gene: .
V gene: TRBV6-5
J gene: TRBJ2-7
clone size: few

CDR3 protein: CASKGPVGRTGELFF
CDR3 DNA: TGTGCCAGTAAGGGGCCAGTCGGTCGCACCGGGGAGCTGTTTTTT
D gene: .
V gene: TRBV19
J gene: TRBJ2-2
clone size: .

CDR3 protein: CASSPIAPIAALKTDTQYF
CDR3 DNA: TGTGCCAGCAGCCCTATCGCCCCCATCGCGGCCCTAAAAACAGATACGCAGTATTTT
D gene: .
V gene: TRBV7-8
J gene: TRBJ2-3
clone size: few

CDR3 protein: CASSLAGRDSRQYGKLFF
CDR3 DNA: TGTGCCAGCAGCCTAGCCGGTCGGGACAGCCGACAATATGGAAAACTGTTTTTT
D gene: TRBD1
V gene: TRBV11-2
J gene: TRBJ1-4
clone size: .

CDR3 protein: CASSLGTSGETQYF
CDR3 DNA: TGTGCCAGCAGCTTAGGGACTAGCGGCGAGACCCAGTACTTC
D gene: TRBD2
V gene: TRBV7-3
J gene: TRBJ2-5
clone size: .

CDR3 protein: CASSFGGHTEAFF
CDR3 DNA: TGTGCCAGCAGTTTCGGGGGACACACTGAAGCTTTCTTT
D gene: .
V gene: TRBV28
J gene: TRBJ1-1
clone size: few

CDR3 protein: CASSQAYREPQNYNEQFF
CDR3 DNA: TGTGCCAGCAGCCAAGCCTATAGGGAACCTCAAAATTACAATGAGCAGTTCTTC
D gene: .
V gene: TRBV14
J gene: TRBJ2-1
clone size: .

CDR3 protein: CAVEQLAGGLYEQFF
CDR3 DNA: TGTGCCGTAGAGCAGCTAGCGGGGGGGTTGTATGAGCAGTTCTTC
D gene: TRBD2
V gene: TRBV2
J gene: TRBJ2-1
clone size: few

CDR3 protein: CASSYAREQFF
CDR3 DNA: TGTGCCAGCAGTTACGCTCGGGAGCAGTTCTTC
D gene: .
V gene: TRBV6-6
J gene: TRBJ2-1
clone size: .

CDR3 protein: CSASYLAGGLETQYF
CDR3 DNA: TGCAGTGCTAGTTATCTAGCGGGCGGGTTGGAGACCCAGTACTTC
D gene: TRBD2
V gene: TRBV20-1
J gene: TRBJ2-5
clone size: few

CDR3 protein: CASSFLLFQPQHF
CDR3 DNA: TGTGCCAGCAGTTTTCTACTATTTCAGCCCCAGCATTTT
D gene: .
V gene: TRBV12-3/TRBV12-4
J gene: TRBJ1-5
clone size: few

CDR3 protein: CASSQWKGPSDYGYTF
CDR3 DNA: TGTGCCAGCAGTCAGTGGAAAGGTCCTTCTGACTATGGCTACACCTTC
D gene: .
V gene: TRBV7-9
J gene: TRBJ1-2
clone size: few

CDR3 protein: CASSFKETQYF
CDR3 DNA: TGTGCCAGCAGCTTCAAAGAGACCCAGTACTTC
D gene: .
V gene: TRBV7-9
J gene: TRBJ2-5
clone size: .

CDR3 protein: CASNQDARTSGYNEQFF
CDR3 DNA: TGTGCCAGCAACCAAGATGCGAGGACTAGCGGCTACAATGAGCAGTTCTTC
D gene: TRBD2
V gene: TRBV14
J gene: TRBJ2-1
clone size: .

CDR3 protein: CASSERTGVETQYF
CDR3 DNA: TGTGCCAGCAGTGAACGGACAGGCGTAGAGACCCAGTACTTC
D gene: TRBD1
V gene: TRBV2
J gene: TRBJ2-5
clone size: few

CDR3 protein: CASGFKPGLVNEKLFF
CDR3 DNA: TGTGCCAGCGGATTTAAGCCGGGACTTGTTAATGAAAAACTGTTTTTT
D gene: .
V gene: TRBV28
J gene: TRBJ1-4
clone size: many

CDR3 protein: CASSFGHLGNTEAFF
CDR3 DNA: TGTGCCAGCAGCTTTGGACACCTAGGGAACACTGAAGCTTTCTTT
D gene: .
V gene: TRBV7-6
J gene: TRBJ1-1
clone size: few

CDR3 protein: CASSPAAMGQTYGYTF
CDR3 DNA: TGTGCCAGCAGCCCCGCTGCTATGGGACAGACCTATGGCTACACCTTC
D gene: TRBD1
V gene: TRBV7-2
J gene: TRBJ1-2
clone size: many

CDR3 protein: CASSQYRQGNEQFF
CDR3 DNA: TGTGCCAGCAGTCAATATCGTCAGGGGAATGAGCAGTTCTTC
D gene: .
V gene: TRBV27
J gene: TRBJ2-1
clone size: few

CDR3 protein: CASSWALSYEQYF
CDR3 DNA: TGTGCCAGCAGCTGGGCGCTTTCCTACGAGCAGTACTTC
D gene: .
V gene: TRBV6-6
J gene: TRBJ2-7
clone size: few

CDR3 protein: CSARPISSYEQYF
CDR3 DNA: TGCAGTGCTAGACCGATAAGCTCCTACGAGCAGTACTTC
D gene: .
V gene: TRBV20-1
J gene: TRBJ2-7
clone size: .

CDR3 protein: CASKGRRETQYF
CDR3 DNA: TGTGCCAGCAAGGGCAGGAGAGAGACCCAGTACTTC
D gene: .
V gene: TRBV2
J gene: TRBJ2-5
clone size: few

CDR3 protein: CASSLEGGDYEQYF
CDR3 DNA: TGTGCCAGCAGCTTGGAAGGGGGGGACTACGAGCAGTACTTC
D gene: .
V gene: TRBV5-6
J gene: TRBJ2-7
clone size: few

CDR3 protein: CASRARTVGNTEAFF
CDR3 DNA: TGTGCCAGCAGGGCCCGGACAGTCGGAAACACTGAAGCTTTCTTT
D gene: .
V gene: TRBV6-2/TRBV6-3
J gene: TRBJ1-1
clone size: once

CDR3 protein: CASSNPIDGEETQYF
CDR3 DNA: TGTGCCAGCAGCAACCCAATAGACGGGGAAGAGACCCAGTACTTC
D gene: .
V gene: TRBV11-1
J gene: TRBJ2-5
clone size: few

CDR3 protein: CVSSRQGDYGYTF
CDR3 DNA: TGTGTCAGCAGCCGACAGGGAGACTATGGCTACACCTTC
D gene: TRBD1
V gene: TRBV7-6
J gene: TRBJ1-2
clone size: .

CDR3 protein: CASSLLGGGLTEAFF
CDR3 DNA: TGTGCCAGCAGTTTACTCGGGGGCGGCCTTACTGAAGCTTTCTTT
D gene: .
V gene: TRBV27
J gene: TRBJ1-1
clone size: many

CDR3 protein: CASSLAGPEAFF
CDR3 DNA: TGCGCCAGCAGCTTGGCCGGCCCTGAAGCTTTCTTT
D gene: .
V gene: TRBV5-1
J gene: TRBJ1-1
clone size: .

CDR3 protein: CASTPEGYNEQFF
CDR3 DNA: TGTGCCAGCACCCCGGAGGGGTACAATGAGCAGTTCTTC
D gene: .
V gene: TRBV5-6
J gene: TRBJ2-1
clone size: .

CDR3 protein: CASGGAGTPIFDTEAFF
CDR3 DNA: TGTGCCAGCGGCGGAGCCGGGACCCCCATTTTCGACACTGAAGCTTTCTTT
D gene: .
V gene: TRBV7-4
J gene: TRBJ1-1
clone size: .

CDR3 protein: CASSPREPARVETQYF
CDR3 DNA: TGTGCCAGCAGCCCTAGGGAGCCAGCCAGGGTGGAGACCCAGTACTTC
D gene: .
V gene: TRBV7-6
J gene: TRBJ2-5
clone size: .

CDR3 protein: CASSRGQGRDSPLHF
CDR3 DNA: TGTGCCAGCAGCAGAGGCCAGGGGCGGGATTCACCCCTCCACTTT
D gene: .
V gene: TRBV11-2
J gene: TRBJ1-6
clone size: few

CDR3 protein: CSATFSASGHQETQYF
CDR3 DNA: TGCAGTGCTACCTTCTCGGCTAGCGGCCACCAAGAGACCCAGTACTTC
D gene: TRBD2
V gene: TRBV20-1
J gene: TRBJ2-5
clone size: .

CDR3 protein: CASSLSRGEETQYF
CDR3 DNA: TGTGCCAGCAGCCTATCTCGAGGGGAAGAGACCCAGTACTTC
D gene: .
V gene: TRBV27
J gene: TRBJ2-5
clone size: few

CDR3 protein: CASSSPIPQHF
CDR3 DNA: TGTGCCAGCAGCTCCCCAATCCCCCAGCATTTT
D gene: .
V gene: TRBV9
J gene: TRBJ1-5
clone size: many

CDR3 protein: CATSEGGYGYTF
CDR3 DNA: TGTGCCACCTCAGAGGGGGGCTATGGCTACACCTTC
D gene: .
V gene: TRBV13
J gene: TRBJ1-2
clone size: .

CDR3 protein: CASSLGVEGPYGYTF
CDR3 DNA: TGTGCCAGCAGCTTAGGGGTGGAGGGGCCATATGGCTACACCTTC
D gene: .
V gene: TRBV7-9
J gene: TRBJ1-2
clone size: few

CDR3 protein: CATEPLRPPRDF
CDR3 DNA: TGTGCCACCGAACCGCTACGTCCCCCGCGGGATTTT
D gene: .
V gene: TRBV28
J gene: TRBJ1-5
clone size: few

CDR3 protein: CASLGGANTGELFF
CDR3 DNA: TGTGCCAGCTTAGGAGGGGCGAACACCGGGGAGCTGTTTTTT
D gene: .
V gene: TRBV7-8
J gene: TRBJ2-2
clone size: many

CDR3 protein: CASSLSGQYNSPLHF
CDR3 DNA: TGTGCCAGCAGTTTATCCGGACAGTATAATTCACCCCTCCACTTT
D gene: .
V gene: TRBV28
J gene: TRBJ1-6
clone size: .